This paragraph covers one TCR beta chain sequence. The antigen remains unidentified. The sample comes from a study of vaccination and CD4 T cells after COVID-19. The time point is: late sampling 161 to 241 days after vaccination in a few convalescent patients. Treatment reported: roughly 11-day PBMC culture with coronavirus spike peptide pools or control peptides (ViraFEST assay). Cultures of PBMCs, some 2 million per well, were set up with roughly 10 IU/ml IL-2 and 8 to 10 ug/ml peptide pools. The assay that was used to sequence DNA from cultured CD4+ T cells was the Oncomine TCR Beta short-read assay. Investigators obtained genomic DNA by extraction from cultured CD4+ T cells. TCRdb re-analysed the PCR reads in MiXCR, keeping a single row per CDR3 protein. The data show fewer than 25,000 distinct CDR3 sequences, less than 40% seen once. The CDR3 is 14 residues long. Trimming cost V 7 bases and J 6 bases; bases outside gene matches: 10. The V gene's germline CDR1 is SGHTA and CDR2 FQGNSA.

This clonotype originated in a human donor who had recovered from COVID-19. The chain recombines TRBV7-2 with TRBJ2-3, with 7 bases aligning to TRBD2. The source material was CD4+ T cells from blood, cultured in vitro, sampled about 7 months after SARS-CoV-2 vaccination. Here the CDR3 DNA reads TGTGCCAGCACCATCCGCGGGACTACCGATACGCAGTATTTT. It codes for CASTIRGTTDTQYF.